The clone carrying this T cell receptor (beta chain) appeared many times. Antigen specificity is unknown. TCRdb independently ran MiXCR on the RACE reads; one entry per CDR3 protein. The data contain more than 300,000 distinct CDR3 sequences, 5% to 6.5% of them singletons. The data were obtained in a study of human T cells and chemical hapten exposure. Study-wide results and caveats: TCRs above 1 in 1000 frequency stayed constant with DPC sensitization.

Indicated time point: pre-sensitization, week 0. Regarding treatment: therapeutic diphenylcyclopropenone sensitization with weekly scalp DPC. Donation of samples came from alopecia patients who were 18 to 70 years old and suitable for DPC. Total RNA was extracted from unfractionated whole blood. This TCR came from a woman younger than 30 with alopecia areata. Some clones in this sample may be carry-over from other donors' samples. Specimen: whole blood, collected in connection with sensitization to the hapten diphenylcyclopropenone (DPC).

DNA for the CDR3: TGTGCCAGCAGCTTAGTTTCGGGACTAGCGGAAGAGACCCAGTACTTC. It yields the protein CASSLVSGLAEETQYF. The V gene is TRBV7-2, the J gene TRBJ2-5, with 11 bases fitting TRBD2. The CDR3 is 16 amino acids. Germline V lookup: CDR1 SGHTA, CDR2 FQGNSA. Trimming at V came to 1 base and at J to 3 bases, leaving 4 bases not matched to a gene.